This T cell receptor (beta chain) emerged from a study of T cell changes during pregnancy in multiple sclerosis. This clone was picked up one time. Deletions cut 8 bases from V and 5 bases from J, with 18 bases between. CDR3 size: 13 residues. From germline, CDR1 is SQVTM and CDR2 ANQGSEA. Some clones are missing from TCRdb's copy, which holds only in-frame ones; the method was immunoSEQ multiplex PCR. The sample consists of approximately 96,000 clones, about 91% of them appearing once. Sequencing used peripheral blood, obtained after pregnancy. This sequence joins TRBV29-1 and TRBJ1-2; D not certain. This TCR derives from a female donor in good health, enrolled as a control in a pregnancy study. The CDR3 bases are TGCAGCTCGTCCGGCCAGCGAGGATATGGCTACACCTTC. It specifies CSSSGQRGYGYTF.